One sample yielded the 24 T cell receptor beta chains listed below, sequenced in a study of identical twins. From the 5' RACE reads, TCRdb called clonotypes with MiXCR, one entry per CDR3 protein. The sample carries 1.5 million to 2 million distinct CDR3 sequences, more than 30% recorded once. Sequencing was performed on cord blood. These receptors came from a newborn girl in good health.

This clonotype was detected only a few times. The chain recombines TRBV2 with TRBJ1-2, with 8 bases matching TRBD1. V was pared by 3 bases and J by 6 bases, with 3 bases of the junction left unmatched. The length of the CDR3 is 13 residues. The germline V gene encodes CDR1 SNHLY and CDR2 FYNNEI. This chain's CDR3 is CASSDQGANGYTF. DNA of the CDR3: TGTGCCAGCAGTGACCAGGGGGCGAATGGCTACACCTTC.

The chain couples TRBV20-1 to TRBJ1-2; D might be TRBD1 (5 bases). This CDR3 has 15 amino acids. The V end was cut by 2 bases, the J end by 4 bases, with 17 bases between. Germline lookup yields CDR1 DFQATT and CDR2 SNEGSKA (reference sequence). CDR3 DNA: TGCAGTGCTAGACCTCCGGGACGGACTGTCTATGGCTACACCTTC. Translation: CSARPPGRTVYGYTF.

The chain joins TRBV14 to TRBJ2-3, with unresolved D. Trimming removed 3 bases at V and 0 bases at J, with 7 bases between. Germline CDR1 SGHDN, CDR2 FVKESK. CDR3 length: 14 residues. CDR3 loop: CASSHWASTDTQYF. The CDR3 coding sequence is TGTGCCAGCAGCCATTGGGCTAGCACAGATACGCAGTATTTT.

V is TRBV7-2 and J is TRBJ2-6; D gene ambiguous. The germline V gene has CDR1 SGHTA and CDR2 FQGNSA. CDR3 length equals 17 residues. Trimming took 2 bases from V and 0 from J, leaving 11 bases between them. The CDR3 sequence: CASSLPLGFSGANVLTF. The CDR3 nucleotides are TGTGCCAGCAGCTTACCCTTGGGTTTCTCTGGGGCCAACGTCCTGACTTTC. Variable domain in full (rest from reference TRBV7-2 and TRBJ2-6): GAGVSQSPSNKVTEKGKDVELRCDPISGHTALYWYRQSLGQGLEFLIYFQGNSAPDKSGLPSDRFSAERTGGSVSTLTIQRTQQEDSAVYLCASSLPLGFSGANVLTFGAGSRLTVL.

The genes are TRBV28 and TRBJ2-4, with D perhaps assigned TRBD1 or TRBD2 (5 bases each). The J call could be wrong; TRBJ2-7 is a better fit for the DNA end. Germline V gives CDR1 MDHEN, CDR2 SYDVKM. The length of the CDR3 is 15 residues. The CDR3 spells CASRGRTRVSGEQYF. The CDR3 DNA reads TGTGCCAGCAGGGGGAGAACCAGGGTTTCGGGCGAGCAGTACTTC.

The chain couples TRBV6-6 to TRBJ2-3; D ambiguous. The germline V and J ends were trimmed by 1 base and 2 bases, with 7 bases remaining between them. The length of the CDR3 is 14 residues. CDR1 and CDR2 (germline): MNHNY, SVGAGI (reference sequence). The DNA of the CDR3 is TGTGCCAGCAGTTACTATCGCCTCACAGATACGCAGTATTTT. It encodes CASSYYRLTDTQYF.

The table lists this clonotype with a few counts. The chain joins TRBV4-1 to TRBJ2-7, with a possible D match to TRBD2 (5 bases). The J call may be incorrect, as the DNA end agrees better with TRBJ2-5. Germline V CDR1 and CDR2: MGHRA, YSYEKL. The CDR3 contains 14 residues. The CDR3 DNA reads as TGCGCCAGCAGCCAAGGACACGGGGAGAAGACCCAGTACTTC. This sequence encodes CASSQGHGEKTQYF.

This clonotype was seen a handful of times. This rearrangement joins TRBV24-1 to TRBJ2-3, with D perhaps given as TRBD1 or TRBD2 (5 bases each). V was clipped by 3 bases and J by 1 base, with 7 bases between them. In germline, CDR1 is KGHDR, CDR2 SFDVKD. The CDR3 loop spans 14 amino acids. The CDR3 DNA sequence: TGTGCCACCAGTGATGTGGGGGGCACAGATACGCAGTATTTT. Protein product: CATSDVGGTDTQYF.

This clonotype was recorded many times. The chain combines TRBV6-1 with TRBJ2-3; D might be TRBD2 (5 bases). In germline, CDR1 is MNHNS, CDR2 SASEGT. CDR3 length equals 15 residues. V was shortened by 0 bases and J by 0 bases, with 7 bases between the two germline ends. The chain's CDR3 is CASSEAGLSTDTQYF. CDR3 DNA sequence: TGTGCCAGCAGTGAAGCTGGACTGAGCACAGATACGCAGTATTTT.

This clonotype was recorded many times. The chain links TRBV12-3 or TRBV12-4 to TRBJ2-7, with D uncertain. CDR3 length equals 13 residues. The V and J ends lost 1 base and 2 bases respectively, with 6 bases between them. The CDR3 spells CASSLDYPYEQYF. CDR3 DNA sequence: TGTGCCAGCAGTTTAGACTACCCCTACGAGCAGTACTTC.

This chain joins TRBV12-3 or TRBV12-4 and TRBJ2-4; 8 bases match TRBD2. The ends lost 2 bases at V and 5 bases at J; junction bases unmatched: 5. The CDR3 runs to 15 residues. The CDR3 here is CASSLKRGGQNIQYF. The CDR3 DNA reads as TGTGCCAGCAGTTTAAAACGGGGGGGCCAAAACATTCAGTACTTC.

This clonotype was seen only a few times. The chain carries TRBV3-1 and TRBJ2-5, with D unresolved. V lost 0 bases and J 1 base, leaving 9 bases between the germline ends. Germline V gives CDR1 LGHDT, CDR2 YNNKEL (reference sequence). This CDR3 region has 15 residues. In DNA form, the CDR3 reads TGTGCCAGCAGCCAAGATTACAAGAGCCAAGAGACCCAGTACTTC. It translates to CASSQDYKSQETQYF.

In this sample, this clonotype turned up many times. CDR3 loop: CSAPTGAYGYTF. The CDR3 nucleotides are TGCAGTGCGCCCACAGGGGCCTATGGCTACACCTTC. V and J are TRBV20-1 and TRBJ1-2, with 7 nucleotides matching TRBD1. The CDR3 has 12 residues. The V gene's germline CDR1 is DFQATT and CDR2 SNEGSKA (reference sequence). V dropped 6 bases and J dropped 4; count of bases not matched to a gene: 5.

Regarding this clonotype: A much larger clone is a single base away; this may be a read error. The chain joins TRBV7-2 to TRBJ2-7; the D gene is possibly TRBD2 (6 bases). CDR1 is SGHTA and CDR2 is FQGNSA in the germline V gene. The CDR3 is made up of 16 amino acids. The CDR3 spells CASSLPGTSSSCEQYF. The CDR3 DNA reads TGTGCCAGCAGCTTACCCGGGACTTCGAGCTCCTGCGAGCAGTACTTC. The full variable domain, its missing parts supplied by reference TRBV7-2 and TRBJ2-7, is GAGVSQSPSNKVTEKGKDVELRCDPISGHTALYWYRQSLGQGLEFLIYFQGNSAPDKSGLPSDRFSAERTGGSVSTLTIQRTQQEDSAVYLCASSLPGTSSSCEQYFGPGTRLTVT.

The rearrangement links TRBV6-5 to TRBJ2-6, with D perhaps matching TRBD1 (6 bases). Trimming pared 0 bases from V and 0 bases from J, leaving 9 bases between. The CDR3 consists of 17 residues. CDR1 MNHEY and CDR2 SVGAGI come from the germline V gene. The DNA of the CDR3 is TGTGCCAGCAGTTACTCGGGCAGGGGCTCTGGGGCCAACGTCCTGACTTTC. Translating it yields CASSYSGRGSGANVLTF.

The J gene is TRBJ1-6, the V gene TRBV19; D uncertain. Germline V CDR1 and CDR2: LNHDA, SQIVND (reference sequence). The CDR3 runs to 14 residues. V lost 2 bases and J lost 11, with 13 bases in between. This CDR3 reads CASSIWAVSAPLHF. For the CDR3, the DNA is TGTGCCAGTAGTATATGGGCAGTATCTGCACCCCTCCACTTT. The whole variable domain, filled in from reference TRBV19 and TRBJ1-6, reads DGGITQSPKYLFRKEGQNVTLSCEQNLNHDAMYWYRQDPGQGLRLIYYSQIVNDFQKGDIAEGYSVSREKKESFPLTVTSAQKNPTAFYLCASSIWAVSAPLHFGNGTRLTVT.

This clonotype was picked up one time. CDR3 sequence: CASSLVGAGLLGYSNIQYF. As DNA, the CDR3 is TGTGCCAGCAGTTTAGTCGGCGCGGGGCTACTGGGCTACTCCAACATTCAGTACTTC. The genes are TRBV12-3 or TRBV12-4 and TRBJ2-4, with D tentatively TRBD2 (6 bases). There are 19 residues in the CDR3. Trimming cost V 1 base and J 7 bases, with 26 bases left between them.

The genes are TRBV10-3 and TRBJ2-1; 11 nucleotides agree with TRBD2. Per germline, CDR1 ENHRY and CDR2 SYGVKD. The length of the CDR3 is 16 residues. The junction had 5 bases not matched to a gene; V was cut back by 4 bases and J by 3 bases. CDR3 protein: CAISGQTSGNYNEQFF. In DNA form, the CDR3 reads TGTGCCATCAGTGGACAGACTAGCGGGAACTACAATGAGCAGTTCTTC.

This chain uses TRBV28 with TRBJ1-2, with TRBD1 as a possible D gene (5 bases). Trimming left V 6 bases short and J 8 bases short, with 16 bases between. The CDR3 contains 13 residues. Germline assignment: CDR1 MDHEN and CDR2 SYDVKM. CDR3 in DNA: TGTGCCAGCAGGAACCCGGGGCGGCAGGGCTACACCTTC. This codes for CASRNPGRQGYTF.

This chain links TRBV2 with TRBJ2-7; 12 nucleotides align to TRBD2. This CDR3 is built from 15 residues. From germline, CDR1 is SNHLY and CDR2 FYNNEI. Losses at the gene ends were 3 bases for V and 7 bases for J; bases not matched to a gene: 7. CDR3 nucleotides: TGTGCCAGCAGTGATATACTAGCGGGAGGAGAAGAGCAGTACTTC. The encoded protein is CASSDILAGGEEQYF.

This clonotype showed up many times. The J gene is TRBJ2-5, the V gene TRBV11-2, with 8 positions matching TRBD2. Trimming at V came to 3 bases and at J to 5 bases, leaving 11 bases not matched to a gene. The germline V gene has CDR1 SGHAT and CDR2 FQNNGV. There are 16 residues in the CDR3. The CDR3 here is CASSFWTSLQRETQYF. The DNA for the CDR3 is TGTGCCAGCAGCTTCTGGACTAGCCTTCAGAGGGAGACCCAGTACTTC. The entire variable domain, with the rest obtained from reference TRBV11-2 and TRBJ2-5, is as follows: EAGVAQSPRYKIIEKRQSVAFWCNPISGHATLYWYQQILGQGPKLLIQFQNNGVVDDSQLPKDRFSAERLKGVDSTLKIQPAKLEDSAVYLCASSFWTSLQRETQYFGPGTRLLVL.

The chain links TRBV20-1 to TRBJ2-7; D tentatively reads TRBD1 or TRBD2 (5 bases each). Per the germline V gene, CDR1 is DFQATT and CDR2 is SNEGSKA (reference sequence). The V end lost 4 bases, the J end lost 0 bases, and 13 bases lay between the germline ends. The CDR3 spans 14 residues. CDR3 bases: TGCAGTGCTACCGGGACGGTAACCTCCTACGAGCAGTACTTC. Translated: CSATGTVTSYEQYF.

The chain links TRBV20-1 to TRBJ2-5, with 14 nucleotides matching TRBD2. The germline V gene has CDR1 DFQATT and CDR2 SNEGSKA (reference sequence). Trimming took 3 bases from V and 2 from J; bases not matched to a gene: 5. This CDR3 is 16 amino acids long. The CDR3 DNA sequence: TGCAGTGCTAGTCGACGACTAGCGGGGGGGCAAGAGACCCAGTACTTC. Its translation is CSASRRLAGGQETQYF.

V gene TRBV19 combines with J gene TRBJ2-3; tentatively, D is TRBD1 (5 bases). Germline V gene data show CDR1 as LNHDA and CDR2 as SQIVND (reference sequence). V lost 10 bases and J lost 1, with 15 bases in between. The CDR3 contains 14 residues. The CDR3 nucleotides read TGTGCCACCTCAAGACAGCATCGCACAGATACGCAGTATTTT. Encoded protein: CATSRQHRTDTQYF.